The sequence of this T cell receptor (beta chain) was determined in a study of blood T cell repertoires in COVID-19. Background on the study: COVID-19 samples from acute and convalescent phases originated in the United States, Italy and Spain. The analysed material was cDNA or gDNA that came from T cells, B-cell-depleted T cells, or PBMCs.

Generated by immunoSEQ multiplex PCR, the TCRdb table keeps only in-frame clones and is missing some. The data contain more than 250,000 clones, around 90% of them singletons. Individuals drawn from approximately 22 US areas were roughly 18 to 95 years old. Membership in each cohort depended on participant-reported clinical history. This CDR3 is built from 17 residues. Germline trimming cut 0 bases from V and 4 bases from J; bases unmatched to any gene: 9. Germline V lookup: CDR1 SGHRS, CDR2 YFSETQ. This chain uses TRBV5-1 with TRBJ1-4; 7 bases align to TRBD1. The material sequenced was PBMCs or T cells enriched from blood (not recorded which). This TCR came from a woman aged 18 to 35 with acute COVID-19. CDR3 loop: CASSLAGTDRNNEKLFF. The CDR3, as DNA: TGCGCCAGCAGCTTGGCCGGGACAGACAGAAATAATGAAAAACTGTTTTTT.